This record covers a single T cell receptor (beta chain). Its cognate antigen has yet to be identified. No qualities accompany the bases; no much larger clone lies one base away. To estimate absolute template abundance from read counts, synthetic TCR analog templates were spiked into each PCR. The immunoSEQ assay was used to amplify TCRbeta CDR3 regions from genomic DNA with bias-controlled V and J gene primers. Rearranged TCRbeta segments were sequenced at approximately 20X coverage. The authors' analysis ran thus. Clustering was used to correct sequencing errors, and CDR3s were annotated against IMGT to assign V, D and J genes. Only productive TCRbeta rearrangements were used in downstream analyses, excluding out-of-frame or stop-codon sequences. To compute clonality, Shannon entropy was normalized by the log of the number of unique productive sequences and then subtracted from one. Clones differing between time points or between blood and tumor were identified using Fisher's exact test with Benjamini-Hochberg correction, with an adjusted p below 0.01 applied as the threshold. TCRdb's version of the immuneACCESS table is confined to in-frame rearrangements and falls short of the full clone set. An unresolved V gene accounts for under half of the shortfall where checked; the remainder is of unknown origin. V and J calls and clone size come straight from that table; D and trimming were deduced from the DNA. The sample table lists over 100,000 clones, about 88% of them with a count of one. 3.2% of the sample comes from the top ten.

Taken from cysteine to phenylalanine, the CDR3 has 15 residues. Solely the CDR3 DNA is kept, with 45 bases framed from the first base. The germline ends are 15 bases apart after V is trimmed by 7 bases and J by 0 bases. Via the germline V gene, CDR1 is SQVTM and CDR2 ANQGSEA. The sample belongs to a study of PD-L1 blockade in urothelial cancer listed by TCRdb under 2017. Context from the whole study: All patients started therapy around 2014 and received atezolizumab 1,200 mg intravenously every 3 weeks. About 90% of the roughly 30 patients were identified as males with urothelial cancer of bladder origin, and a prior smoking history was reported by 18 of 29 patients. Patients had an ECOG performance status of 0 or 1 and had received between 0 and 3 prior chemotherapy regimens. Blood samples were analyzed 3 weeks after the start of treatment (second dose) and 6 weeks after the start of treatment. Blood samples gave median yields of around 140,000 T cells and some 84,000 unique TCRs, along with a median clonality of approximately 0.08. The study was an exploratory multi-omic analysis of somatic, immune and clinical correlates of response to PD-L1 blockade with atezolizumab in urothelial cancer. Pretreatment tumor samples and matched peripheral blood, collected serially before and after atezolizumab treatment, underwent TCR sequencing. Durable clinical benefit was defined as progression-free survival longer than 6 months, and TCR features were also tested against progression-free and overall survival. In the same patients, whole exome sequencing and RNA sequencing of pretreatment tumors were performed in addition to TCR sequencing. Durable clinical benefit was achieved by nine patients and was not achieved by 20 patients. Some 30 patients had pretreatment blood TCR-seq, roughly 24 had at least one posttreatment blood collection, and roughly 24 had tumor TCR-seq. Broader findings and caveats from the paper: Because the sample size was small (n ≈ 29) and many of the analyses were exploratory, the results are meant to be hypothesis-generating. A pretreatment peripheral blood TCR clonality below the median was linked to improved progression-free and overall survival. Among patients with durable benefit, tumor-associated TCR clones showed greater expansion in peripheral blood 3 weeks after treatment started (n of about 21, p = 0.022).

Explained via the paper, the time point label denotes: pretreatment peripheral blood. A cohort of 25 to 30 patients with locally advanced or metastatic urothelial carcinoma, treated at Memorial Sloan Kettering on a trial protocol, was included. Peripheral blood mononuclear cells were collected pretreatment and during treatment, with between 1 and 8 total time points per patient. The Qiagen DNeasy Blood extraction kit was used to purify genomic DNA from total PBMCs and tumor samples. PBMCs were collected pretreatment and during treatment and were isolated and stored as previously described. The chain links TRBV29-1 with TRBJ2-2; the D segment could be TRBD1, given 6 matching bases. The source was PBMCs, collected around atezolizumab (anti-PD-L1) treatment. The receptor was isolated from a man aged 50 to 59 with urothelial cancer. The DNA sequence is given as TGCAGCGACCCACAGGGCCAGGCGAACACCGGGGAGCTGTTTTTT. It translates as CSDPQGQANTGELFF.